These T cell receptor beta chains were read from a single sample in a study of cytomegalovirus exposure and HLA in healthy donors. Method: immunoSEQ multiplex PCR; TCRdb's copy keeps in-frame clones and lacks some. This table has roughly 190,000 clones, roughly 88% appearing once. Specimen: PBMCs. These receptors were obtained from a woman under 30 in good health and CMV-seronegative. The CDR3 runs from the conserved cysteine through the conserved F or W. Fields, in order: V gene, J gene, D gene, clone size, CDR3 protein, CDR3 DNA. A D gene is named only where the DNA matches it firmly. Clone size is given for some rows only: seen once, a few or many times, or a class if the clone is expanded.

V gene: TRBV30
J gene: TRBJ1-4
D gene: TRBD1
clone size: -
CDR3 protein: CAWSGQGSEKLFF
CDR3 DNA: TGTGCCTGGAGCGGACAGGGTTCTGAAAAACTGTTTTTT

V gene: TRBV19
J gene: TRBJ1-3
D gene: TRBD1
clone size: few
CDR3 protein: CASSLKDRAGNTIYF
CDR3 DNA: TGTGCCAGTAGCCTTAAGGACAGGGCTGGAAACACCATATATTTT

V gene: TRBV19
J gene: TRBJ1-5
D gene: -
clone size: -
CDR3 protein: CASSTSSGSNQPQHF
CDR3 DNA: TGTGCCAGTAGTACCTCGTCGGGAAGCAATCAGCCCCAGCATTTT

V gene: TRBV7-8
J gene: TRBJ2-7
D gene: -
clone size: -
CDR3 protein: CASSLGDFLSYEQYF
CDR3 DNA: TGTGCCAGCAGCTTAGGGGACTTCCTCTCCTACGAGCAGTACTTC

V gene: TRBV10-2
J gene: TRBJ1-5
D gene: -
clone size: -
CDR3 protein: CASSDINSNQPQHF
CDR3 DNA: TGCGCCAGCAGCGACATCAATAGCAATCAGCCCCAGCATTTT

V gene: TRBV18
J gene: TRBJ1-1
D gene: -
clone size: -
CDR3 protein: CASSPPKTWTEAFF
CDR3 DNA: TGTGCCAGCTCACCACCGAAGACTTGGACTGAAGCTTTCTTT

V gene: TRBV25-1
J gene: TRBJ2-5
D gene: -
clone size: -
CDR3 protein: CASSESRLEETQYF
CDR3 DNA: TGTGCCAGCAGTGAATCCAGGTTAGAAGAGACCCAGTACTTC

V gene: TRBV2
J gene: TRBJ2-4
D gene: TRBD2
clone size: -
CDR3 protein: CASSERVSGVLAKNIQYF
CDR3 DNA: TGTGCCAGCAGTGAAAGGGTTAGCGGGGTTCTGGCCAAAAACATTCAGTACTTC

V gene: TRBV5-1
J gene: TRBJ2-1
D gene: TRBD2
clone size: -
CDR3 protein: CASSADRTSYRSGNEQFF
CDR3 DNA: TGCGCCAGCAGCGCAGACCGGACTAGTTATCGTTCGGGTAATGAGCAGTTCTTC

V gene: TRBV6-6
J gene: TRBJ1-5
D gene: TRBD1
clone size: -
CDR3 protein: CASSYLGQGQPQHF
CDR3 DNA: TGTGCCAGCAGTTACTTGGGACAGGGTCAGCCCCAGCATTTT

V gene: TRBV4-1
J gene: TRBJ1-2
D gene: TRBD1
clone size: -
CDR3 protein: CASSQFERSGTQGAYGYTF
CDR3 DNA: TGCGCCAGCAGCCAATTCGAAAGATCCGGGACCCAGGGGGCCTATGGCTACACCTTC

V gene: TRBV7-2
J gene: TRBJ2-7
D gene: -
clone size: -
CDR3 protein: CASSLAPGLTSYEQYF
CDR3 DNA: TGTGCCAGCAGCTTAGCCCCGGGACTGACCTCCTACGAGCAGTACTTC

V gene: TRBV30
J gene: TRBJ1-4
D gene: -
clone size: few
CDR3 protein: CAWSVGSPGGDEKLFF
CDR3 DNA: TGTGCCTGGAGTGTAGGGTCGCCCGGGGGAGATGAAAAACTGTTTTTT

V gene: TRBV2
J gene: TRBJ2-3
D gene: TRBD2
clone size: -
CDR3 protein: CASSGVGTSGSLAGTDTQYF
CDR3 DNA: TGTGCCAGCAGTGGCGTCGGGACTAGCGGGAGTTTAGCGGGCACAGATACGCAGTATTTT

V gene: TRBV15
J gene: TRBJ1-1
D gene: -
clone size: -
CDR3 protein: CATSNPEAGNTEAFF
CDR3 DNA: TGTGCCACCAGCAACCCCGAGGCCGGGAACACTGAAGCTTTCTTT

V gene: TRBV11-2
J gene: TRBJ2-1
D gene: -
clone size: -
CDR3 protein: CASTTGYNEQFF
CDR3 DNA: TGTGCCAGCACCACGGGCTACAATGAGCAGTTCTTC

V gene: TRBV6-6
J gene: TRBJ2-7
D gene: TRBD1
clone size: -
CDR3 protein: CASRPPGQGSEQYF
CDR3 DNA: TGTGCCAGCAGGCCTCCGGGACAGGGGAGCGAGCAGTACTTC

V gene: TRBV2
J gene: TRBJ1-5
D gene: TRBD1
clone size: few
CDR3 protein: CASSWDRRYQPQHF
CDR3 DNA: TGTGCCAGCAGTTGGGACAGGAGATATCAGCCCCAGCATTTT

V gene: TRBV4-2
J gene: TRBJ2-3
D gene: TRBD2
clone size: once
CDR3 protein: CASSQEDSGGGRGDTQYF
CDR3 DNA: TGTGCCAGCAGCCAAGAGGACTCCGGGGGGGGCCGGGGAGATACGCAGTATTTT

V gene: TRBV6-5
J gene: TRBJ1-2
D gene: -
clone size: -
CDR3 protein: CASSYLSPPGYGYTF
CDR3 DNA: TGTGCCAGCAGTTACCTGAGCCCTCCGGGCTATGGCTACACCTTC

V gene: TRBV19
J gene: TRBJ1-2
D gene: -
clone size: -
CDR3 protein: CASSVAGVGYTF
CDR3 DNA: TGTGCCAGTAGTGTTGCAGGGGTTGGCTACACCTTC

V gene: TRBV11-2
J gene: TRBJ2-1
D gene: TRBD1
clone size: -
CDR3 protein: CASSPDRGRDEQFF
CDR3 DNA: TGTGCCAGCAGCCCGGACAGGGGGCGGGATGAGCAGTTCTTC

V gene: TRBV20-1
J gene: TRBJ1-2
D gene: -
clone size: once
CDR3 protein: CSARSGGGYTF
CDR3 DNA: TGCAGTGCTAGATCCGGGGGTGGCTACACCTTC

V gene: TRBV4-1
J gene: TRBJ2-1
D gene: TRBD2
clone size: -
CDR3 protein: CASSQEGLAGYNEQFF
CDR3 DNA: TGCGCCAGCAGCCAAGAAGGACTAGCGGGATACAATGAGCAGTTCTTC

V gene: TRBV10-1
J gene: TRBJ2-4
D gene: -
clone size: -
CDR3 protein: CASSCMQAIKAKNIQYF
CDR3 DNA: TGCGCCAGCAGTTGTATGCAGGCCATAAAAGCCAAAAACATTCAGTACTTC

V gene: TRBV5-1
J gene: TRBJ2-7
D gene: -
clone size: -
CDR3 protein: CASSAGGETYEQYF
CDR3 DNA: TGCGCCAGCAGCGCAGGAGGTGAAACCTACGAGCAGTACTTC

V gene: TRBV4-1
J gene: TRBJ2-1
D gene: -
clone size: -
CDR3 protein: CASSQDPLQGSSNEQFF
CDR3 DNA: TGCGCCAGCAGCCAAGATCCGCTGCAGGGATCTAGCAATGAGCAGTTCTTC

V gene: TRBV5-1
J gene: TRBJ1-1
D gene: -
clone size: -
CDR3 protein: CASREVGNTEAFF
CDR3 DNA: TGCGCCTCACGGGAGGTAGGGAACACTGAAGCTTTCTTT

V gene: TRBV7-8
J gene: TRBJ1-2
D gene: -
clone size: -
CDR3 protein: CASSRYSPYNYGYTF
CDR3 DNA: TGTGCCAGCAGCCGGTACTCTCCTTACAACTATGGCTACACCTTC

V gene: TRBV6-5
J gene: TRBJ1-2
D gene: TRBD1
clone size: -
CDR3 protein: CASRDRPYGYTF
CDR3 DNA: TGTGCCAGCAGGGACAGGCCTTATGGCTACACCTTC

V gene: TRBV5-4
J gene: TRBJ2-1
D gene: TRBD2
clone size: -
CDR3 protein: CASSLRTSGTQIDEQFF
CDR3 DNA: TGTGCCAGCAGCTTGCGAACTAGCGGTACTCAAATCGATGAGCAGTTCTTC

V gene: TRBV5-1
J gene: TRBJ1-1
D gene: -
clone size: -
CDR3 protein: CASSLVETEAFF
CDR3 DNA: TGCGCCAGCAGCTTGGTGGAGACTGAAGCTTTCTTT

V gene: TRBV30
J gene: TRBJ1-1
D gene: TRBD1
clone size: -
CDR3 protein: CAWRARGQSQAFF
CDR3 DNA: TGTGCCTGGAGGGCCCGGGGACAGTCCCAAGCTTTCTTT

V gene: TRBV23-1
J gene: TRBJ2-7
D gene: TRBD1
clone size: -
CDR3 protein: CASSLGQISYEQYF
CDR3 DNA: TGCGCCAGCAGTTTGGGACAGATATCCTACGAGCAGTACTTC

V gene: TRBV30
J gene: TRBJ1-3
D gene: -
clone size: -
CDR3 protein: CAWGPLQNTIYF
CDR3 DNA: TGTGCCTGGGGCCCGCTTCAAAACACCATATATTTT

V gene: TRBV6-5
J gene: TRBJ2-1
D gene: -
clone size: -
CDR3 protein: CASSYAGNEQFF
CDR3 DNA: TGTGCCAGCAGTTACGCAGGGAATGAGCAGTTCTTC

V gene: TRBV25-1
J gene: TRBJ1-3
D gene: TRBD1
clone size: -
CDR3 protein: CASSGSTGGSGNTIYF
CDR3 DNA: TGTGCCAGCAGTGGGTCGACAGGGGGTTCCGGAAACACCATATATTTT

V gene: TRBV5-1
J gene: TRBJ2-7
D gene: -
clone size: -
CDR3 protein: CASSFGGSSYEQYF
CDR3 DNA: TGCGCCAGCAGCTTTGGGGGGTCTTCCTACGAGCAGTACTTC

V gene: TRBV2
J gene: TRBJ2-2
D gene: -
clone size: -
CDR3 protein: CASIIVGELFF
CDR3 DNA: TGTGCCAGCATTATAGTCGGGGAGCTGTTTTTT

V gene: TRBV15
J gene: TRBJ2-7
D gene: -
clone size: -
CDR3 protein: CATSRGLTTGPPYEQYF
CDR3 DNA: TGTGCCACCAGCAGAGGGCTTACGACAGGACCCCCCTACGAGCAGTACTTC

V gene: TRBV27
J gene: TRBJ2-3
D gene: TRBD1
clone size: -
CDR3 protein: CASSLSPIVGTGRENTDTQYF
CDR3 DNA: TGTGCCAGCAGTTTATCCCCCATTGTGGGGACAGGGAGGGAGAACACAGATACGCAGTATTTT

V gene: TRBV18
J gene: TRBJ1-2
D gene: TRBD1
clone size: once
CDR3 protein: CASSPEDRGYYGYTF
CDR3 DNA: TGTGCCAGCTCCCCAGAAGACAGGGGATACTATGGCTACACCTTC

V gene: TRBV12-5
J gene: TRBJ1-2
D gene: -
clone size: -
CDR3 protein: CASGSAGSQNGYTF
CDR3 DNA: TGTGCTAGTGGTTCCGCAGGGTCCCAGAATGGCTACACCTTC

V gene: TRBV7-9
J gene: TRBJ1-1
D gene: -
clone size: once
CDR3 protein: CASSLKGQGNTEAFF
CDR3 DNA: TGTGCCAGCAGCTTAAAGGGTCAGGGGAACACTGAAGCTTTCTTT

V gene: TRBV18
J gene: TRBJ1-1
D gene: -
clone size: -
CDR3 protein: CASSPREDTEAFF
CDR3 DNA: TGTGCCAGCTCACCCAGGGAAGACACTGAAGCTTTCTTT

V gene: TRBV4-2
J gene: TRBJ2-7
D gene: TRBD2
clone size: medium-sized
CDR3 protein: CASSQGLAGSYEQYF
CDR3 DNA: TGTGCCAGCAGCCAAGGACTAGCGGGTTCCTACGAGCAGTACTTC

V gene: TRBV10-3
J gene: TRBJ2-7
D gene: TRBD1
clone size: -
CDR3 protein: CAIRQGFEQYF
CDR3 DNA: TGTGCCATCAGACAGGGGTTCGAGCAGTACTTC

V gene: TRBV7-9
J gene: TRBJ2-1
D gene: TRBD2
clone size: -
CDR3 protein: CASSLDRLADDNEQFF
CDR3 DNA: TGTGCCAGCAGCTTAGATAGACTAGCGGATGACAATGAGCAGTTCTTC

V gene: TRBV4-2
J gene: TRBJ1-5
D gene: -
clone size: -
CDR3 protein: CASSQGPGEGPQHF
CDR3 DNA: TGTGCCAGCAGCCAAGGGCCAGGGGAAGGGCCCCAGCATTTT

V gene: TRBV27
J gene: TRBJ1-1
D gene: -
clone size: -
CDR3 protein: CASSLWAGHTEAFF
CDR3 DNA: TGTGCCAGCAGTTTATGGGCAGGGCACACTGAAGCTTTCTTT

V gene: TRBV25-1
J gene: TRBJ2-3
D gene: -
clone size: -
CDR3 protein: CASQEAKQYF
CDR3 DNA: TGTGCCAGCCAGGAAGCTAAGCAGTATTTT

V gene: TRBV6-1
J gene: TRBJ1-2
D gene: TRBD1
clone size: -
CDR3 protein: CASSEARTGGALTNYGYTF
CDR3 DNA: TGTGCCAGCAGTGAAGCAAGGACAGGGGGGGCCCTAACTAACTATGGCTACACCTTC

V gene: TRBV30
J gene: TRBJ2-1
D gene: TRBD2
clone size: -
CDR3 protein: CAWSRPLRGGSNEQFF
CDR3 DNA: TGTGCCTGGAGTCGACCGTTGCGGGGGGGCTCCAATGAGCAGTTCTTC

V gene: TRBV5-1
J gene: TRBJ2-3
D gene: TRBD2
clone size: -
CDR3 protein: CASSSSGGSDTQYF
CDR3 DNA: TGCGCCAGCAGCTCTAGCGGGGGATCAGATACGCAGTATTTT

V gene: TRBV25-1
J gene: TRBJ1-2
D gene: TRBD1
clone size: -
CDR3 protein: CASSESVLVTGGGYTF
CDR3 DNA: TGTGCCAGCAGTGAATCCGTACTGGTGACAGGGGGTGGCTACACCTTC

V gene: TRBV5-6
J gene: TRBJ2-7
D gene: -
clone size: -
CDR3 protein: CASSDPQGGYEQYF
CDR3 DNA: TGTGCCAGCAGCGATCCCCAGGGGGGCTACGAGCAGTACTTC

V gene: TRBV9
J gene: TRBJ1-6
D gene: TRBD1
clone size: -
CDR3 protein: CASNSGGRNSPLHF
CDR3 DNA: TGTGCCAGCAATTCAGGGGGCCGGAATTCACCCCTCCACTTT

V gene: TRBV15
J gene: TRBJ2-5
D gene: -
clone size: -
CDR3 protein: CAAGTGYQETQYF
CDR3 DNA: TGTGCCGCAGGGACTGGGTACCAAGAGACCCAGTACTTC

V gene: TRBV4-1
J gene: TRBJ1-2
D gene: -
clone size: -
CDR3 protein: CASSQAQTANYGYTF
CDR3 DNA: TGCGCCAGCAGCCAAGCGCAGACAGCTAACTATGGCTACACCTTC